The 30 T cell receptor beta chains presented below share a single source sample, sequenced in a study of shared clonotypes between healthy human individuals (dated by TCRdb to the early 2020s). CD8 naive samples were obtained by positive selection for CCR7 among CD45RO-negative cells, yielding a CD45RA+CCR7+ population from which TemRA cells were excluded. Libraries were constructed by the immunoSEQ multiplex PCR assay. The clones in this table, taken by TCRdb from immuneACCESS, are in-frame only. Not every clone is retained; where verified, under half of the shortfall comes from an unresolved V gene, and the cause of the rest is unknown. This sample holds some 2 million clones; about 95% were observed only once. The leading ten clones occupy 1.2% of the sample. The sample comprised naive CD8+ T cells sorted from blood. The cell subset or site label, as the study defines it: CD45RA+CCR7+. All receptors derive from a young man in good health.

The gene calls are TRBV27 and TRBJ2-1; D remains ambiguous. The V gene's germline CDR1 is MNHEY and CDR2 SMNVEV (reference sequence). V lost 3 bases and J 0 bases, leaving 9 bases between the germline ends. The CDR3 has 15 residues. The CDR3 nucleotides are TGTGCCAGCAGTTTCGGATTTAGCTCCTACAATGAGCAGTTCTTC. Protein sequence: CASSFGFSSYNEQFF.

The CDR3 DNA is TGTGCCAGCAGCTTGATCGTTCGGGGGGGCTACGAGCAGTACTTC. It encodes CASSLIVRGGYEQYF. The chain combines TRBV5-5 with TRBJ2-7; 8 positions match TRBD2. The V gene's germline CDR1 is SGHKS and CDR2 YYEKEE (reference sequence). The CDR3 length is 15 residues. J lost 3 bases, V lost 1 base, and 6 bases had no gene match.

In regard to this clone: Different DNA sequences within this sample yield the same CDR3. This rearrangement joins TRBV6-5 to TRBJ1-2; D is undetermined. The length of the CDR3 is 13 residues. With 0 bases removed from V and 4 bases from J, the gap between germline ends came to 6 bases. The germline V gene encodes CDR1 MNHEY and CDR2 SVGAGI. CDR3: CASSYSDSYGYTF. The CDR3 nucleotides are TGTGCCAGCAGTTACTCTGACTCCTATGGCTACACCTTC.

This clone was seen a single time. The chain is built from TRBV5-1 and TRBJ2-1; D assignment may be TRBD1 or TRBD2 (6 bases each). With 0 bases removed from V and 4 bases from J, the gap between germline ends came to 11 bases. Per the germline V gene, CDR1 is SGHRS and CDR2 is YFSETQ. The CDR3 sequence is 15 residues long. DNA for the CDR3: TGCGCCAGCAGCTTGGTCGCGGGACAATACAATGAGCAGTTCTTC. The encoded protein is CASSLVAGQYNEQFF.

This chain uses TRBV14 with TRBJ1-1; D is unclear. This CDR3 has 13 residues. The germline V and J ends were trimmed by 5 bases and 5 bases, with 12 bases remaining between them. Germline V gene sequence: CDR1 SGHDN, CDR2 FVKESK. Written as DNA, the CDR3 is TGTGCCAGCAGCACTTTTGTGGGTACTGAAGCTTTCTTT. Protein: CASSTFVGTEAFF.

In DNA form, the CDR3 reads TGCAGCGTTGGGGACAGTGTCTTCGGGGAGCAGTTCTTC. Translated: CSVGDSVFGEQFF. This sequence joins TRBV29-1 and TRBJ2-1, with 7 nucleotides matching TRBD1. The CDR3 consists of 13 residues. In germline, CDR1 is SQVTM, CDR2 ANQGSEA. V shed 4 bases and J 10 bases; nucleotides not matched to a gene: 10.

The V gene is TRBV6-1, the J gene TRBJ1-4, with 10 positions matching TRBD1. This CDR3 has 17 amino acids. Germline values: CDR1 MNHNS, CDR2 SASEGT. V was clipped by 2 bases and J by 4 bases; unmatched bases: 7. CDR3 region: CASSEKWTGGYNEKLFF. CDR3 coding DNA: TGTGCCAGCAGTGAAAAGTGGACAGGGGGATATAATGAAAAACTGTTTTTT.

This chain uses TRBV7-9 with TRBJ1-1; D ambiguous. CDR1 and CDR2 (germline): SEHNR, FQNEAQ (reference sequence). The CDR3 length is 15 residues. The V gene lost 7 bases and the J gene lost 0 bases, with 15 bases spanning the gap. The CDR3 loop reads CASTPAQELNTEAFF. The CDR3 nucleotides read TGTGCCAGCACCCCAGCTCAGGAGCTGAACACTGAAGCTTTCTTT.

The chain couples TRBV5-6 to TRBJ2-1; D not resolved. The CDR3 totals 14 residues. Trimming took off 4 bases at V and 4 bases at J, with 12 bases between the two ends. Per germline, CDR1 SGHDT and CDR2 YYEEEE. CDR3 loop: CASSPGPIYNEQFF. The DNA for the CDR3 is TGTGCCAGCAGCCCGGGCCCAATTTACAATGAGCAGTTCTTC.

V gene TRBV9 combines with J gene TRBJ2-5; no definite D call. The V end was cut by 4 bases, the J end by 3 bases, with 10 bases between. Per germline, CDR1 SGDLS and CDR2 YYNGEE. This CDR3 contains 13 residues. CDR3 in amino acids: CASSHDSKETQYF. DNA of the CDR3: TGTGCCAGCAGCCATGACTCGAAAGAGACCCAGTACTTC.

This sequence joins TRBV29-1 and TRBJ2-2; 7 nucleotides agree with TRBD1. This CDR3 comprises 14 residues. With 3 bases clipped from V and 0 bases from J, the junction kept 1 base outside the gene matches. CDR1 and CDR2 from the germline V gene are SQVTM and ANQGSEA. CDR3 region: CSVEDRTNTGELFF. Here the CDR3 DNA reads TGCAGCGTTGAGGACAGGACGAACACCGGGGAGCTGTTTTTT.

This chain joins TRBV6-1 and TRBJ2-7, with D tentatively TRBD1 or TRBD2 (6 bases each). The CDR3 sequence is 12 residues long. Germline values: CDR1 MNHNS, CDR2 SASEGT. Trimming removed 5 bases from V and 6 bases from J, with 11 bases in between. This CDR3 is CASSPTGAEQYF. CDR3 DNA: TGTGCCAGCAGTCCCACGGGGGCCGAGCAGTACTTC.

Here the CDR3 reads CASSPSENSPLHF. CDR3 DNA sequence: TGTGCCAGCAGCCCTTCAGAAAATTCACCCCTCCACTTT. The V and J genes are TRBV9 and TRBJ1-6, with D uncertain. This CDR3 region has 13 residues. CDR1 SGDLS and CDR2 YYNGEE come from the germline V gene. V dropped 4 bases and J dropped 7 bases, with 9 bases sitting between them.

The V gene is TRBV27, the J gene TRBJ2-1; the D gene could be TRBD1 or TRBD2 (6 bases each). With 2 bases removed from V and 4 bases from J, the gap between germline ends came to 18 bases. Germline V lookup: CDR1 MNHEY, CDR2 SMNVEV (reference sequence). This CDR3 has 17 residues. The CDR3 sequence is CASSLIGQRGAYNEQFF. CDR3 nucleotide sequence: TGTGCCAGCAGTTTAATCGGACAGAGGGGGGCATACAATGAGCAGTTCTTC.

The V call is TRBV7-8, the J call TRBJ2-7; 7 bases align to TRBD2. V lost 3 bases, J lost 3 bases, and 2 bases stayed unmatched. This CDR3 is 13 amino acids long. Per germline, CDR1 SGHVS and CDR2 FQNEAQ. This CDR3 reads CASSLWGGYEQYF. The CDR3 coding sequence is TGTGCCAGCAGCTTGTGGGGGGGCTACGAGCAGTACTTC.

This clone came up once. The V gene is TRBV5-6, the J gene TRBJ2-7, with 7 bases fitting TRBD1. The length of the CDR3 is 13 residues. The germline CDR1 and CDR2 sequences are SGHDT and YYEEEE. V was pared by 2 bases and J by 6 bases, with 5 bases of the junction left unmatched. CDR3: CASSFYGTVEQYF. The CDR3 DNA reads as TGTGCCAGCAGCTTTTACGGGACAGTCGAGCAGTACTTC.

The chain has TRBV4-3 and TRBJ2-7; TRBD2 matches at 8 bases. This CDR3 is 15 amino acids long. Germline V gene data show CDR1 as LGHNA and CDR2 as YSLEER. J gave up 3 bases and V 4 bases, and 8 bases lay outside the gene matches. The CDR3 coding sequence is TGCGCCAGCAGCCCCCGAGCGGGGGCGTACTACGAGCAGTACTTC. It is translated as CASSPRAGAYYEQYF.

The V call is TRBV5-1, the J call TRBJ2-1; TRBD2 might be the D (5 bases). The CDR3 has 17 residues. V was cut by 4 bases and J by 0 bases, with 17 bases left in between. Per germline, CDR1 SGHRS and CDR2 YFSETQ. The chain's CDR3 is CASSPIRVGSSYNEQFF. For the CDR3, the DNA is TGCGCCAGCAGCCCCATTCGCGTGGGGAGCTCCTACAATGAGCAGTTCTTC.

This clone was counted once. The sample carries other DNA sequences with the same CDR3. The rearrangement links TRBV19 to TRBJ2-7; the D gene is possibly TRBD1 (6 bases). The germline V gene has CDR1 LNHDA and CDR2 SQIVND (reference sequence). This CDR3 is 14 amino acids long. V dropped 2 bases and J dropped 1 base, with 9 bases sitting between them. CDR3 coding DNA: TGTGCCAGTAGTATAACTGGACAGTCCTACGAGCAGTACTTC. Protein sequence: CASSITGQSYEQYF.

The rearrangement uses TRBV7-2 and TRBJ1-1, with D tentatively TRBD1 (5 bases). This CDR3 has 14 amino acids. CDR1 and CDR2 (germline): SGHTA, FQGNSA. Between the trimmed V and J ends, which lost 2 bases and 3 bases, there was a span of 10 bases. The CDR3: CASSLSGDYTEAFF. The CDR3, as DNA: TGTGCCAGCAGCTTAAGTGGGGACTACACTGAAGCTTTCTTT.

This clone has just one count. The chain uses TRBV15 and TRBJ2-5; D not certain. V was trimmed by 0 bases and J by 3 bases, leaving 5 bases between them. The length of the CDR3 is 13 residues. Germline V lookup: CDR1 LNHNV, CDR2 YYDKDF (reference sequence). CDR3 sequence reads: CATSRDSEETQYF. DNA of the CDR3: TGTGCCACCAGCAGAGACTCTGAAGAGACCCAGTACTTC.

V usage is TRBV18 and J usage is TRBJ2-2, with D perhaps matching TRBD2 (5 bases). V lost 3 bases to trimming and J lost 5 bases, with 16 bases between them. CDR1 KGHSH and CDR2 LQKENI come from the germline V gene. CDR3 length equals 16 residues. The CDR3 nucleotides read TGTGCCAGCTCACCCTGGACCGCCGGAGGTACCGGGGAGCTGTTTTTT. Translation: CASSPWTAGGTGELFF. Using reference TRBV18 and TRBJ2-2 for the parts outside the CDR3, the full variable domain is NAGVMQNPRHLVRRRGQEARLRCSPMKGHSHVYWYRQLPEEGLKFMVYLQKENIIDESGMPKERFSAEFPKEGPSILRIQQVVRGDSAAYFCASSPWTAGGTGELFFGEGSRLTVL.

V is TRBV28 and J is TRBJ1-1, with 9 nucleotides matching TRBD1. The CDR3 runs to 16 residues. With 6 bases clipped from V and 5 bases from J, the junction kept 13 bases outside the gene matches. Germline loops: CDR1 MDHEN, CDR2 SYDVKM. CDR3 loop: CASRAEQGAPRTEAFF. In DNA, the CDR3 is TGTGCCAGCAGGGCGGAACAGGGGGCTCCCAGAACTGAAGCTTTCTTT.

The chain combines TRBV15 with TRBJ2-7; 8 bases map to TRBD2. The V and J ends lost 5 bases and 1 base, in that order; junction bases with no gene match: 4. CDR1 and CDR2 (germline): LNHNV, YYDKDF (reference sequence). The CDR3 has 14 amino acids. CDR3 in amino acids: CATSPREGSYEQYF. Written as DNA, the CDR3 is TGTGCCACCAGCCCCCGGGAGGGTTCCTACGAGCAGTACTTC.

With regard to this clone: The junction departs from germline at one end; a sequencing error may be responsible. The rearrangement links TRBV6-6 to TRBJ2-7; D is possibly TRBD1 or TRBD2 (5 bases each). The CDR3 is 14 amino acids. Germline V lookup: CDR1 MNHNY, CDR2 SVGAGI (reference sequence). Here the CDR3 DNA reads TGTGCCAGCAGTCACTCCGGGACGAACTACGAGCAGTACTTC. Translation: CASSHSGTNYEQYF.

This chain uses TRBV28 with TRBJ1-1; D remains ambiguous. The CDR3 is 15 amino acids. Germline V gene sequence: CDR1 MDHEN, CDR2 SYDVKM. Trimming left V 3 bases short and J 1 base short, with 12 bases between. The CDR3 is CASSLVLPENTEAFF. CDR3 coding DNA: TGTGCCAGCAGTTTGGTACTACCGGAGAACACTGAAGCTTTCTTT.

This sequence joins TRBV13 and TRBJ1-4, with a possible D match to TRBD1 (6 bases). Trimming pared 4 bases from V and 7 bases from J, leaving 13 bases between. This CDR3 is built from 14 residues. Germline-derived CDR1 and CDR2 are PRHDT and FYEKMQ (reference sequence). The CDR3 DNA sequence: TGTGCCAGCAGCTCCCGCCAGGGGCCTGAAAAACTGTTTTTT. Its protein is CASSSRQGPEKLFF. Full variable domain (outside the CDR3, taken from reference TRBV13 and TRBJ1-4): AAGVIQSPRHLIKEKRETATLKCYPIPRHDTVYWYQQGPGQDPQFLISFYEKMQSDKGSIPDRFSAQQFSDYHSELNMSSLELGDSALYFCASSSRQGPEKLFFGSGTQLSVL.

The chain carries TRBV12-1 and TRBJ2-1; the table's D call of TRBD1 was not tested on the DNA. TRBV12-1 counts as a pseudogene. The CDR3 spans 14 residues. The CDR3 sequence is CASSLNEPGQGWFF. In nucleotides, the CDR3 is TGTGCCAGCAGCCTTAATGAACCGGGACAGGGGTGGTTCTTC.

The chain carries TRBV16 and TRBJ1-1; D is unclear. V was clipped by 4 bases and J by 1 base, with 13 bases between them. Germline V gene lookup returns CDR1 KGHSY and CDR2 FQNENV. This CDR3 is 15 amino acids long. CDR3 bases: TGTGCCAGCAGCCCCACAGCCTTCTCGAACACTGAAGCTTTCTTT. Its protein product is CASSPTAFSNTEAFF.

This clone was seen once. For the CDR3, the DNA is TGTGCCACCGATTTCAAAGGGGGAGATCAGCCCCAGCATTTT. It is translated as CATDFKGGDQPQHF. The chain joins TRBV15 to TRBJ1-5; D perhaps matches TRBD1 (6 bases). V lost 8 bases and J lost 5, with 16 bases in between. Germline loops: CDR1 LNHNV, CDR2 YYDKDF (reference sequence). This CDR3 region has 14 residues.